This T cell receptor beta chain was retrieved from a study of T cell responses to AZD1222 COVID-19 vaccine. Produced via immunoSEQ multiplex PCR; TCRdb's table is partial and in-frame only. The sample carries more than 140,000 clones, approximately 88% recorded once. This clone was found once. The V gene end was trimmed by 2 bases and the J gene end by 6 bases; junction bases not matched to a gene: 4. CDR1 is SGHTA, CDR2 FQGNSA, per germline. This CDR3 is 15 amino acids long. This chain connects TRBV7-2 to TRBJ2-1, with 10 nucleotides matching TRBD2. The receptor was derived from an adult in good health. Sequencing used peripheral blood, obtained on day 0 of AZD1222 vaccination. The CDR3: CASSLPPSGSNEQFF. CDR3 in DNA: TGTGCCAGCAGCTTACCTCCTAGCGGGAGCAATGAGCAGTTCTTC.